This passage covers 9 T cell receptor beta chains from one sample sequenced in a study of shared clonotypes between healthy human individuals. The repertoire was sequenced with immunoSEQ multiplex PCR; TCRdb's copy has only in-frame clones and lacks some. The sample carries approximately 2.5 million clones, over 85% recorded once. The sequenced sample was naive CD4+ T cells from PBMCs. The subset was: CD45RA+ positively selected. These receptors all come from a young man in good health. Some clones in this sample may be carry-over from other donors' samples.

A word on this clone: Other DNA sequences in this sample translate to the same CDR3. The rearrangement links TRBV7-2 to TRBJ1-1; no reliable D call. V lost 5 bases to trimming and J lost 1 base, with 11 bases between them. The germline V gene encodes CDR1 SGHTA and CDR2 FQGNSA. The CDR3 loop spans 14 amino acids. The chain's CDR3 is CASSPRTGNTEAFF. The CDR3 DNA is TGTGCCAGCAGCCCACGGACGGGGAACACTGAAGCTTTCTTT.

The genes are TRBV2 and TRBJ2-3; TRBD1 aligns across 8 bases. The V segment lost 5 bases and the J segment 2 bases; nucleotides outside the gene matches: 6. The V gene's germline CDR1 is SNHLY and CDR2 FYNNEI. This CDR3 contains 15 residues. The CDR3 is CASSSGQVVTDTQYF. CDR3 sequence (DNA): TGTGCCAGCAGTTCGGGACAGGTCGTCACAGATACGCAGTATTTT.

V is TRBV11-2 and J is TRBJ1-4; possible D gene TRBD1, 6 bases. CDR3 length: 15 amino acids. V was pared by 5 bases and J by 3 bases, with 13 bases between. Germline V gives CDR1 SGHAT, CDR2 FQNNGV. The CDR3 spells CASSPAGGPNEKLFF. DNA for the CDR3: TGTGCCAGCAGCCCAGCGGGGGGGCCTAATGAAAAACTGTTTTTT.

The J gene is TRBJ2-1, the V gene TRBV6-6; no clear D gene. CDR1 is MNHNY and CDR2 is SVGAGI in the germline V gene (reference sequence). The CDR3 spans 15 residues. V was pared by 2 bases and J by 6 bases, with 14 bases between. The CDR3 protein is CASSYGAADLNEQFF. The CDR3 nucleotides are TGTGCCAGCAGTTACGGCGCGGCGGACCTCAATGAGCAGTTCTTC.

V usage is TRBV7-9 and J usage is TRBJ1-1, with D maybe TRBD1 (5 bases). Trimming removed 5 bases at V and 1 base at J, with 11 bases between. The CDR3 has 14 amino acids. The germline V gene has CDR1 SEHNR and CDR2 FQNEAQ (reference sequence). The CDR3 reads CASSPGQTNTEAFF. In DNA, the CDR3 is TGTGCCAGCAGCCCCGGACAAACGAACACTGAAGCTTTCTTT.

The DNA of the CDR3 is TGTGCCAGCAGCTTAACGGGGGGGCAGAACTACAATGAGCAGTTCTTC. It codes for CASSLTGGQNYNEQFF. This chain connects TRBV7-6 to TRBJ2-1, with 8 positions matching TRBD2. This CDR3 comprises 16 residues. V gave up 2 bases and J gave up 3 bases; unmatched junction bases: 6. The V gene's germline CDR1 is SGHVS and CDR2 FNYEAQ.

The CDR3 region has the DNA TGTGCCTGTACCGGGACAGGGAACGACGAGCAGTACTTC. Residues: CACTGTGNDEQYF. V usage is TRBV30 and J usage is TRBJ2-7; 9 bases are shared with TRBD1. The V segment lost 6 bases and the J segment 5 bases; nucleotides outside the gene matches: 8. CDR1 is GTSNPN, CDR2 SVGIG, per germline (reference sequence). This CDR3 has 13 residues. Full variable domain (rest looked up from reference TRBV30 and TRBJ2-7): SQTIHQWPATLVQPVGSPLSLECTVEGTSNPNLYWYRQAAGRGLQLLFYSVGIGQISSEVPQNLSASRPQDRQFILSSKKLLLSDSGFYLCACTGTGNDEQYFGPGTRLTVT.

The rearrangement joins TRBV29-1 to TRBJ2-7; tentative D call: TRBD2 (5 bases). The germline V gene has CDR1 SQVTM and CDR2 ANQGSEA. The CDR3 extends over 13 amino acids. The V end lost 4 bases, the J end lost 7 bases, and 17 bases lay between the germline ends. The CDR3 loop reads CSVGGMGLIEQYF. CDR3 in DNA: TGCAGCGTTGGAGGGATGGGGTTGATTGAGCAGTACTTC.

This chain links TRBV7-2 with TRBJ2-7; D ambiguous. The CDR3 has 11 residues. Germline V lookup: CDR1 SGHTA, CDR2 FQGNSA. V was trimmed by 6 bases and J by 5 bases, leaving 8 bases between them. The CDR3 region has the DNA TGTGCCAGCAGACAAATGCACGAGCAGTACTTC. Encoded protein: CASRQMHEQYF.